The 27 T cell receptor beta chains reported below all come from one sample, sequenced in a study of cytomegalovirus exposure and HLA in healthy donors. With 60 Vbeta and 13 Jbeta primers, the PCR was carried out. Some clones are missing from TCRdb's copy, which holds only in-frame ones; the method was immunoSEQ multiplex PCR. This table has 150,000 or so clones, around 74% appearing once. The material sequenced was PBMCs. These receptor sequences come from a male donor in good health and CMV-seronegative.

This clone was picked up a small number of times. J is TRBJ1-2 and V is TRBV5-1; 8 bases are shared with TRBD1. Germline V CDR1 and CDR2: SGHRS, YFSETQ. The V gene end was trimmed by 4 bases and the J gene end by 6 bases; junction bases not matched to a gene: 14. CDR3 length: 16 amino acids. The CDR3 here is CASSPMARTGINGYTF. The CDR3 DNA reads as TGCGCCAGCAGCCCCATGGCCCGGACAGGGATAAATGGCTACACCTTC.

This clone appeared a single time. This chain connects TRBV5-1 to TRBJ2-3, with unresolved D. The CDR3 runs 14 residues. Germline assignment: CDR1 SGHRS and CDR2 YFSETQ. V was cut by 0 bases and J by 1 base, with 6 bases left in between. The CDR3 nucleotides read TGCGCCAGCAGCTTGGTTGGGCGCACAGATACGCAGTATTTT. Protein product: CASSLVGRTDTQYF.

This clone was seen once. The J gene is TRBJ2-1, the V gene TRBV18, with 13 bases that match TRBD2. Germline lookup yields CDR1 KGHSH and CDR2 LQKENI. The CDR3 has 21 residues. Trimming removed 3 bases from V and 0 bases from J; junction bases left unmatched: 14. Here the CDR3 DNA reads TGTGCCAGCTCACCGACAAGAACACGACTAGCGGGGGGAAGCTCCTACAATGAGCAGTTCTTC. Its protein product is CASSPTRTRLAGGSSYNEQFF. The variable domain in full, completed from reference TRBV18 and TRBJ2-1, reads NAGVMQNPRHLVRRRGQEARLRCSPMKGHSHVYWYRQLPEEGLKFMVYLQKENIIDESGMPKERFSAEFPKEGPSILRIQQVVRGDSAAYFCASSPTRTRLAGGSSYNEQFFGPGTRLTVL.

This clone turned up a few times. The rearrangement uses TRBV4-1 and TRBJ1-2; the match to TRBD1 covers 9 bases. The CDR3 extends over 16 amino acids. CDR1 is MGHRA, CDR2 YSYEKL, per germline. With V trimmed by 0 bases and J by 4 bases, 6 bases remained unmatched. The CDR3 sequence is CASSQDSTGGSYGYTF. CDR3 in DNA: TGCGCCAGCAGCCAAGATTCGACAGGGGGAAGCTATGGCTACACCTTC.

The J gene is TRBJ1-4, the V gene TRBV9; perhaps TRBD1 as D (5 bases). The CDR3 is 16 residues long. V gave up 0 bases and J gave up 6 bases, with 15 bases separating them. Germline lookup yields CDR1 SGDLS and CDR2 YYNGEE. CDR3 DNA: TGTGCCAGCAGCGTAGTGGCAGGGACGGGGGATGAAAAACTGTTTTTT. This encodes CASSVVAGTGDEKLFF. The whole variable domain, filled in from reference TRBV9 and TRBJ1-4, reads DSGVTQTPKHLITATGQRVTLRCSPRSGDLSVYWYQQSLDQGLQFLIQYYNGEERAKGNILERFSAQQFPDLHSELNLSSLELGDSALYFCASSVVAGTGDEKLFFGSGTQLSVL.

The chain has TRBV19 and TRBJ1-5, with a tentative D call TRBD1 (5 bases). The V gene's germline CDR1 is LNHDA and CDR2 SQIVND (reference sequence). Trimming took 10 bases from V and 3 from J, leaving 13 bases between them. This CDR3 has 13 residues. CDR3 sequence reads: CAISRQTNQPQHF. For the CDR3, the DNA is TGTGCCATATCCCGACAGACCAATCAGCCCCAGCATTTT.

The chain recombines TRBV15 with TRBJ2-7, with D perhaps matching TRBD1 (5 bases). There are 14 residues in the CDR3. The germline gives CDR1 LNHNV, CDR2 YYDKDF (reference sequence). Trimming pared 7 bases from V and 3 bases from J, leaving 16 bases between. Here the CDR3 DNA reads TGTGCCACCACAAAGACAGATCGACTCTACGAGCAGTACTTC. It specifies CATTKTDRLYEQYF.

This clone appeared once. V gene TRBV27 combines with J gene TRBJ2-1; TRBD2 matches at 14 bases. The CDR3 spans 16 residues. V shed 5 bases and J 6 bases; nucleotides not matched to a gene: 6. CDR1 is MNHEY and CDR2 is SMNVEV in the germline V gene (reference sequence). This CDR3 reads CASSTTSGRAVNEQFF. The CDR3 DNA sequence: TGTGCCAGCAGTACGACTAGCGGGAGGGCCGTCAATGAGCAGTTCTTC.

This chain joins TRBV28 and TRBJ1-2; 7 nucleotides line up with TRBD1. This CDR3 has 12 residues. Germline CDR1 reads MDHEN; CDR2 reads SYDVKM. J gave up 6 bases and V 7 bases, and 5 bases lay outside the gene matches. CDR3 nucleotide sequence: TGTGCCAGCACCTCAGGGGGAGATGGCTACACCTTC. Residues: CASTSGGDGYTF.

This clone was counted a few times. The CDR3 protein is CASSSPSGGSEQFF. CDR3 coding DNA: TGTGCCAGCAGTTCGCCTAGCGGGGGAAGTGAGCAGTTCTTC. The V and J genes are TRBV28 and TRBJ2-1, with 10 bases that match TRBD2. The CDR3 covers 14 residues. CDR1 and CDR2 from the germline V gene are MDHEN and SYDVKM. After removal of 4 bases from V and 9 bases from J, the junction contained 6 bases not matched to a gene.

The rearrangement joins TRBV6-5 to TRBJ1-6, with D possibly TRBD1 on 6 matching bases. The germline V gene has CDR1 MNHEY and CDR2 SVGAGI. Trimming cost V 5 bases and J 8 bases, with 7 bases left between them. This CDR3 is built from 12 residues. CDR3 nucleotide sequence: TGTGCCAGCAGTCCAGGGGATTCACCCCTCCACTTT. This translates into CASSPGDSPLHF.

This clone was found once. The rearrangement uses TRBV5-4 and TRBJ2-5, with D possibly matching TRBD2 (6 bases). The tail of the sequence fits TRBJ2-7 better, so the J call may be wrong. The CDR3 totals 11 residues. Germline loops: CDR1 SGHNT, CDR2 YYREEE (reference sequence). As DNA, the CDR3 is TGTGCCACCAAGGAGGGAGGCGAGCAGTACTTC. Translated, it gives CATKEGGEQYF.

The chain links TRBV28 to TRBJ1-5; a possible D gene is TRBD1 (5 bases). Germline V lookup: CDR1 MDHEN, CDR2 SYDVKM. Trimming took 6 bases from V and 9 from J, leaving 12 bases between them. CDR3 length equals 12 residues. DNA for the CDR3: TGTGCCAGCAGCCATTGGGGGGGGCCCCAGCATTTT. This sequence encodes CASSHWGGPQHF.

This chain uses TRBV4-3 with TRBJ2-1, with 8 bases matching TRBD2. The V gene end was trimmed by 2 bases and the J gene end by 9 bases; junction bases not matched to a gene: 15. Germline CDR1 LGHNA, CDR2 YSLEER. The CDR3 is made up of 17 amino acids. The chain's CDR3 is CASSQHPGTRGSGEQFF. The CDR3 DNA follows: TGCGCCAGCAGCCAACACCCCGGGACTAGAGGTTCAGGTGAGCAGTTCTTC.

The chain combines TRBV19 with TRBJ1-1, with 7 bases that match TRBD1. The CDR3 is 15 amino acids. The V segment lost 6 bases and the J segment 5 bases; nucleotides outside the gene matches: 12. The V gene's germline CDR1 is LNHDA and CDR2 SQIVND (reference sequence). CDR3 in DNA: TGTGCCAGTAGAACGAACAGGGGAGTGGATACTGAAGCTTTCTTT. Translating gives CASRTNRGVDTEAFF.

The chain has TRBV6-1 and TRBJ1-5; D call uncertain. V dropped 3 bases and J dropped 5 bases, with 8 bases sitting between them. The CDR3 consists of 13 residues. Per the germline V gene, CDR1 is MNHNS and CDR2 is SASEGT. The CDR3 sequence: CASSDSFDQPQHF. DNA for the CDR3: TGTGCCAGCAGTGACAGTTTCGATCAGCCCCAGCATTTT.

The chain is built from TRBV7-2 and TRBJ2-3; 16 bases match TRBD2. The CDR3 sequence is 19 residues long. Unmatched junction bases numbered 10, after V lost 5 bases and J lost 2 bases. CDR1 and CDR2 from the germline V gene are SGHTA and FQGNSA. The CDR3 reads CASSPPLGTSGRATDTQYF. CDR3 nucleotides: TGTGCCAGCAGCCCACCCCTCGGGACTAGCGGGAGGGCCACAGATACGCAGTATTTT.

This chain joins TRBV7-2 and TRBJ2-2; D is perhaps TRBD2 (5 bases). Germline CDR1 SGHTA, CDR2 FQGNSA. V was trimmed by 5 bases and J by 3 bases, leaving 10 bases between them. CDR3 length: 14 residues. The CDR3 protein is CASSRGYDTGELFF. CDR3 in DNA: TGTGCCAGCAGCCGAGGGTACGACACCGGGGAGCTGTTTTTT.

The gene calls are TRBV4-1 and TRBJ2-1; the D gene is possibly TRBD1 (5 bases). Per germline, CDR1 MGHRA and CDR2 YSYEKL. The ends were cut back, 0 bases at V and 5 bases at J, with 8 bases in the middle. CDR3 length: 14 residues. CDR3: CASSQEGVHNEQFF. The DNA for the CDR3 is TGCGCCAGCAGCCAAGAAGGGGTACACAATGAGCAGTTCTTC.

This clone came up a few times. The chain uses TRBV6-6 and TRBJ1-2; 10 positions match TRBD1. V was clipped by 5 bases and J by 2 bases; unmatched bases: 8. Germline V gives CDR1 MNHNY, CDR2 SVGAGI (reference sequence). This CDR3 has 16 amino acids. The CDR3: CASSTPDRGGNYGYTF. DNA for the CDR3: TGTGCCAGCAGTACGCCGGACAGGGGGGGAAACTATGGCTACACCTTC.

The gene calls are TRBV27 and TRBJ2-7; TRBD1 agrees at 8 bases. The CDR3 runs to 15 residues. After removal of 2 bases from V and 2 bases from J, the junction contained 5 bases not matched to a gene. Germline V lookup: CDR1 MNHEY, CDR2 SMNVEV (reference sequence). The CDR3 DNA reads TGTGCCAGCAGTTTAACCCCGGGACAGGCCTACGAGCAGTACTTC. Translated: CASSLTPGQAYEQYF.

This clone was recorded a few times. This sequence joins TRBV19 and TRBJ1-3, with 7 bases identical to TRBD1. V lost 9 bases, J lost 0 bases, and 8 bases stayed unmatched. CDR3 length equals 15 residues. Germline loops: CDR1 LNHDA, CDR2 SQIVND (reference sequence). DNA of the CDR3: TGTGCCAGCAGCTACGGACAGGTCTCTGGAAACACCATATATTTT. Its protein is CASSYGQVSGNTIYF.

This chain joins TRBV7-2 and TRBJ2-7; D not certain. V dropped 4 bases and J dropped 0 bases, with 13 bases sitting between them. Per the germline V gene, CDR1 is SGHTA and CDR2 is FQGNSA. The CDR3 runs 15 residues. Written as DNA, the CDR3 is TGTGCCAGCAGCTCCTTTGGCGGAAGCTCCTACGAGCAGTACTTC. This sequence encodes CASSSFGGSSYEQYF. The full variable domain, in which reference TRBV7-2 and TRBJ2-7 provide the parts outside the CDR3, is GAGVSQSPSNKVTEKGKDVELRCDPISGHTALYWYRQSLGQGLEFLIYFQGNSAPDKSGLPSDRFSAERTGGSVSTLTIQRTQQEDSAVYLCASSSFGGSSYEQYFGPGTRLTVT.

CDR3 bases: TGTGCCAGCAGTTTCTTGGCATCACCTCGGGGGAGCTACACCTTC. Protein: CASSFLASPRGSYTF. The rearrangement joins TRBV28 to TRBJ1-2; tentatively, D is TRBD1 (5 bases). CDR1 is MDHEN, CDR2 SYDVKM, per germline. Between the trimmed V and J ends, which lost 3 bases and 9 bases, there was a span of 20 bases. The CDR3 loop spans 15 amino acids.

This clone showed up just once. The rearrangement links TRBV29-1 to TRBJ2-7; 7 bases align to TRBD1. The CDR3 runs to 14 residues. Germline V gene sequence: CDR1 SQVTM, CDR2 ANQGSEA. Trimming removed 4 bases from V and 7 bases from J; junction bases left unmatched: 13. CDR3 residues: CSVGRQGIYGEQYF. CDR3 coding DNA: TGCAGCGTTGGTCGACAGGGAATTTACGGGGAGCAGTACTTC.

This clone was seen just once. The genes are TRBV15 and TRBJ2-6; 8 bases map to TRBD1. CDR3 size: 19 residues. Germline V CDR1 and CDR2: LNHNV, YYDKDF (reference sequence). J was trimmed by 1 base and V by 0 bases; bases with no gene match: 8. The CDR3 here is CATSRDRGTGPSGANVLTF. Here the CDR3 DNA reads TGTGCCACCAGCAGAGATCGCGGGACAGGTCCATCTGGGGCCAACGTCCTGACTTTC.

This clone showed up just a few times. The V gene is TRBV7-2, the J gene TRBJ2-1; no reliable D call. Germline loops: CDR1 SGHTA, CDR2 FQGNSA. V was trimmed by 1 base and J by 2 bases, leaving 15 bases between them. CDR3 length: 17 amino acids. The CDR3 reads CASSLESPFLTYNEQFF. The CDR3 nucleotides are TGTGCCAGCAGCTTAGAGAGCCCCTTTCTAACCTACAATGAGCAGTTCTTC. The entire variable domain, with the rest obtained from reference TRBV7-2 and TRBJ2-1, is as follows: GAGVSQSPSNKVTEKGKDVELRCDPISGHTALYWYRQSLGQGLEFLIYFQGNSAPDKSGLPSDRFSAERTGGSVSTLTIQRTQQEDSAVYLCASSLESPFLTYNEQFFGPGTRLTVL.